This T cell receptor beta chain appears in the sequencing data of a study of OX40 agonist ivuxolimab in advanced cancers. The ends lost 7 bases at V and 5 bases at J; junction bases unmatched: 5. The CDR3 contains 13 residues. The V gene's germline CDR1 is WSHSY and CDR2 SAAADI. Repertoires were generated with immunoSEQ multiplex PCR, while TCRdb's copy carries only in-frame clones and drops some. The sample lists roughly 70,000 clones; over 80% were seen once. About this clone: Its cognate antigen is unknown.

Whole-study results and caveats: In general, CD8+ T cells held more expanded clones than CD4+ did, on average.

The sequencing used CD4+ or CD8+ T cells sorted from blood, collected in a trial of the OX40 agonist ivuxolimab. This receptor was taken from an adult with an advanced solid tumor such as melanoma, head and neck, liver or kidney cancer. The V gene is TRBV10-2, the J gene TRBJ2-3; TRBD2 matches at 8 bases. CDR3 DNA: TGCGCCAGCAATTACGGGAGGGTAGATACGCAGTATTTT. This encodes CASNYGRVDTQYF.